This T cell receptor (beta chain) was sequenced in a study of T-cell reconstitution after alpha-beta-depleted transplantation in children. V lost 4 bases and J 0 bases, leaving 9 bases between the germline ends. The germline V gene has CDR1 LGHNA and CDR2 YSLEER. There are 15 residues in the CDR3. During its preparation, the TCRbeta library received unique molecular identifiers. TCRdb recomputed calls from the PCR reads with MiXCR, one row per CDR3 protein. The sample has 100,000 to 150,000 distinct CDR3 sequences; more than 20% are singletons. This sequence was found in a male patient between 2 and 10 years old who had a stem cell transplant for chronic granulomatous disease, so the T cells may come from the graft donor. The input for sequencing was PBMCs, mostly from graft donor cells, taken 180 days after TCRalphabeta/CD19-depleted stem cell transplant. The J gene is TRBJ2-2, the V gene TRBV4-3, with a weak D call TRBD2 (6 bases). CDR3 sequence: CASSPGLANTGELFF. The DNA of the CDR3 is TGCGCCAGCAGCCCGGGACTTGCGAACACCGGGGAGCTGTTTTTT.